The next 27 T cell receptor beta chains were all read from a single sample in a study of cytomegalovirus exposure and HLA in healthy donors. A multiplex PCR was run with 60 Vbeta primers and 13 Jbeta primers. TCRdb's table, derived via immunoSEQ multiplex PCR, lists solely in-frame clones and lacks some. The sample lists 85,000 to 130,000 clones, about three quarters seen once, with less than 15% in the top ten. Sequencing was done on a sample of PBMCs. The receptors were gathered from a male donor in good health and CMV-seropositive.

This chain joins TRBV14 and TRBJ2-7, with D maybe TRBD1 (6 bases). There are 15 residues in the CDR3. From germline, CDR1 is SGHDN and CDR2 FVKESK. Trimming removed 2 bases from V and 2 bases from J, with 13 bases in between. The DNA of the CDR3 is TGTGCCAGCAGCCAACACGCGACAGGAACCTACGAGCAGTACTTC. The encoded protein is CASSQHATGTYEQYF.

This clone was counted a single time. The chain joins TRBV18 to TRBJ1-2, with D perhaps TRBD1 (6 bases). Trimming shortened V by 3 bases and J by 9 bases, and 11 bases separated the two germline ends. This CDR3 comprises 12 residues. The germline CDR1 and CDR2 sequences are KGHSH and LQKENI. The DNA of the CDR3 is TGTGCCAGCTCACCCCCAGGGGTGAGCTACACCTTC. Encoded protein: CASSPPGVSYTF.

In DNA form, the CDR3 reads TGTGCCAGCAGCCGCCTCGAAGCCACGGAGACCCAGTACTTC. Translated: CASSRLEATETQYF. This chain joins TRBV5-5 and TRBJ2-5; D not certain. The CDR3 has 14 residues. V was cut by 4 bases and J by 5 bases, with 15 bases left in between. CDR1 SGHKS and CDR2 YYEKEE come from the germline V gene (reference sequence).

This chain joins TRBV5-1 and TRBJ2-7; 10 positions agree with TRBD1. Germline trimming cut 0 bases from V and 5 bases from J; bases unmatched to any gene: 11. The CDR3 length is 17 residues. The germline CDR1 and CDR2 sequences are SGHRS and YFSETQ. The CDR3 loop reads CASSLAPTGTGDHEQYF. The DNA of the CDR3 is TGCGCCAGCAGCTTGGCACCAACCGGGACAGGGGACCACGAGCAGTACTTC.

This CDR3 is CASSLPEDYEQYF. CDR3 sequence (DNA): TGTGCCAGCAGCTTGCCCGAGGACTACGAGCAGTACTTC. V and J are TRBV7-2 and TRBJ2-7; no clear D gene. CDR3 length: 13 residues. Germline lookup yields CDR1 SGHTA and CDR2 FQGNSA. V lost 3 bases to trimming and J lost 3 bases, with 9 bases between them. The full variable domain, its missing parts supplied by reference TRBV7-2 and TRBJ2-7, is GAGVSQSPSNKVTEKGKDVELRCDPISGHTALYWYRQSLGQGLEFLIYFQGNSAPDKSGLPSDRFSAERTGGSVSTLTIQRTQQEDSAVYLCASSLPEDYEQYFGPGTRLTVT.

The chain carries TRBV4-1 and TRBJ2-1; TRBD2 matches 7 bases. The trim removed 1 base at V and 4 bases at J, leaving 7 bases unmatched. Germline CDR1 reads MGHRA; CDR2 reads YSYEKL. This CDR3 is 16 amino acids long. CDR3 amino acids: CASSQGRSGAYNEQFF. The CDR3 DNA reads TGCGCCAGCAGCCAAGGGCGCAGCGGGGCATACAATGAGCAGTTCTTC.

This sequence joins TRBV4-2 and TRBJ1-3; TRBD1 matches 8 bases. Germline assignment: CDR1 LGHNA and CDR2 YNFKEQ. This CDR3 is built from 19 residues. J lost 0 bases, V lost 0 bases, and 10 bases had no gene match. The CDR3 DNA sequence: TGTGCCAGCAGCCAAGACCGCTTGGGACAGGTGAACTCTGGAAACACCATATATTTT. Residues: CASSQDRLGQVNSGNTIYF.

V usage is TRBV4-1 and J usage is TRBJ1-1; D unclear. The V and J ends lost 0 bases and 5 bases respectively, with 7 bases between them. The CDR3 loop spans 13 amino acids. Looked up from germline, CDR1 is MGHRA and CDR2 is YSYEKL. This CDR3 reads CASSQEGGTEAFF. CDR3 coding DNA: TGCGCCAGCAGCCAAGAGGGAGGGACTGAAGCTTTCTTT.

In DNA, the CDR3 is TGTGCCCGAAACAAGACAGGGGGCGCGGATGCTGAAAAACTGTTTTTT. It yields the protein CARNKTGGADAEKLFF. V is TRBV2 and J is TRBJ1-4; 10 nucleotides line up with TRBD1. The CDR3 is 16 amino acids. Germline V gene data show CDR1 as SNHLY and CDR2 as FYNNEI. V lost 11 bases and J lost 7; bases outside the gene matches: 16.

The chain combines TRBV28 with TRBJ2-5; no definite D call. The CDR3 has 11 residues. V dropped 6 bases and J dropped 4 bases, with 6 bases sitting between them. Germline CDR1 MDHEN, CDR2 SYDVKM. The CDR3 protein is CASRLRETQYF. The CDR3 region has the DNA TGTGCCAGCAGGCTACGAGAGACCCAGTACTTC. The variable domain in full, with the rest retrieved from reference TRBV28 and TRBJ2-5, is DVKVTQSSRYLVKRTGEKVFLECVQDMDHENMFWYRQDPGLGLRLIYFSYDVKMKEKGDIPEGYSVSREKKERFSLILESASTNQTSMYLCASRLRETQYFGPGTRLLVL.

V usage is TRBV6-4 and J usage is TRBJ2-2, with D perhaps TRBD2 (6 bases). Trimming removed 4 bases from V and 5 bases from J, with 11 bases in between. Germline assignment: CDR1 MRHNA and CDR2 SNTAGT. The CDR3 has 14 amino acids. Here the CDR3 reads CASSVQGGTGELFF. CDR3 bases: TGTGCCAGCAGTGTTCAGGGAGGAACCGGGGAGCTGTTTTTT.

J is TRBJ2-7 and V is TRBV6-6; perhaps TRBD2 as D (5 bases). The germline V and J ends were trimmed by 3 bases and 5 bases, with 8 bases remaining between them. The CDR3 is 12 amino acids. From germline, CDR1 is MNHNY and CDR2 SVGAGI (reference sequence). CDR3 amino acids: CASSYTGDEQYF. CDR3 nucleotides: TGTGCCAGCAGTTATACCGGGGACGAGCAGTACTTC.

The rearrangement links TRBV6-1 to TRBJ2-1; 10 bases agree with TRBD2. Germline lookup yields CDR1 MNHNS and CDR2 SASEGT. The CDR3 contains 15 residues. Trimming cost V 5 bases and J 9 bases; bases outside gene matches: 10. CDR3 nucleotides: TGTGCCAGCAGTTGGACTAGCGGAAGGGGAGGTGAGCAGTTCTTC. Amino acids: CASSWTSGRGGEQFF.

This clone was seen a handful of times. As DNA, the CDR3 is TGTGCCACCAGCAGTGGAGGACAGTACCAAGAGACCCAGTACTTC. Its translation is CATSSGGQYQETQYF. This rearrangement joins TRBV15 to TRBJ2-5; D might be TRBD1 (6 bases). The CDR3 length is 15 residues. In germline, CDR1 is LNHNV, CDR2 YYDKDF (reference sequence). V was clipped by 3 bases and J by 0 bases, with 11 bases between them. Full variable domain (missing parts from reference TRBV15 and TRBJ2-5): DAMVIQNPRYQVTQFGKPVTLSCSQTLNHNVMYWYQQKSSQAPKLLFHYYDKDFNNEADTPDNFQSRRPNTSFCFLDIRSPGLGDTAMYLCATSSGGQYQETQYFGPGTRLLVL.

The table lists this clone with a few counts. This chain joins TRBV9 and TRBJ1-4; 8 nucleotides align to TRBD1. The germline V gene has CDR1 SGDLS and CDR2 YYNGEE. CDR3 length equals 17 residues. Trimming took 4 bases from V and 11 from J; bases not matched to a gene: 19. The CDR3 here is CASSLSRRDRPPVKLFF. Here the CDR3 DNA reads TGTGCCAGCAGCCTTAGCCGACGGGACAGGCCCCCTGTGAAACTGTTTTTT.

J is TRBJ1-1 and V is TRBV30, with D unclear. Trimming pared 7 bases from V and 0 bases from J, leaving 9 bases between. The germline V gene encodes CDR1 GTSNPN and CDR2 SVGIG (reference sequence). The CDR3 is made up of 12 amino acids. The CDR3: CASATVNTEAFF. The DNA for the CDR3 is TGTGCCTCCGCTACGGTGAACACTGAAGCTTTCTTT.

This clone was counted once. The chain couples TRBV11-3 to TRBJ2-7; no clear D. The CDR3 loop spans 14 amino acids. CDR1 is SGHNT and CDR2 is YENEEA in the germline V gene. V gave up 1 base and J gave up 0 bases, with 7 bases separating them. The CDR3 DNA follows: TGTGCCAGCAGCTTAGGGGCCACCTCCTACGAGCAGTACTTC. Residues: CASSLGATSYEQYF. Together with reference TRBV11-3 and TRBJ2-7, the CDR3 gives the full variable domain: EAGVVQSPRYKIIEKKQPVAFWCNPISGHNTLYWYLQNLGQGPELLIRYENEEAVDDSQLPKDRFSAERLKGVDSTLKIQPAELGDSAVYLCASSLGATSYEQYFGPGTRLTVT.

The chain links TRBV6-6 to TRBJ2-3; 9 nucleotides align to TRBD2. The V and J ends lost 10 bases and 4 bases, in that order; junction bases with no gene match: 6. The CDR3 is made up of 13 amino acids. The V gene's germline CDR1 is MNHNY and CDR2 SVGAGI (reference sequence). The CDR3 DNA reads TGTGCCAACCGACGGACTAGCGCAGATACGCAGTATTTT. This gives the protein CANRRTSADTQYF.

This clone appeared once. J is TRBJ1-2 and V is TRBV21-1; whether TRBD1, the table's D call, matches the DNA was not checked. TRBV21-1 is classified as a pseudogene. The CDR3 has 14 residues. The CDR3 sequence: CASSKGQGSSGYTF. CDR3 nucleotides: TGTGCCAGCAGCAAAGGACAGGGATCCTCTGGCTACACCTTC.

V and J are TRBV29-1 and TRBJ2-5, with a tentative D call TRBD1 (6 bases). Germline values: CDR1 SQVTM, CDR2 ANQGSEA. Trimming took 6 bases from V and 5 from J, leaving 19 bases between them. This CDR3 is 14 amino acids long. CDR3 in amino acids: CSVDRQVAGETQYF. CDR3 bases: TGCAGCGTGGACAGACAGGTCGCAGGGGAGACCCAGTACTTC. Complete variable domain (other parts from reference TRBV29-1 and TRBJ2-5): SAVISQKPSRDICQRGTSLTIQCQVDSQVTMMFWYRQQPGQSLTLIATANQGSEATYESGFVIDKFPISRPNLTFSTLTVSNMSPEDSSIYLCSVDRQVAGETQYFGPGTRLLVL.

This rearrangement joins TRBV6-5 to TRBJ1-6; TRBD1 matches 9 bases. V was pared by 7 bases and J by 6 bases, with 7 bases of the junction left unmatched. Germline CDR1 reads MNHEY; CDR2 reads SVGAGI. The CDR3 consists of 15 residues. DNA of the CDR3: TGTGCCAGCACTGCCCGGGACAGGGTTAATTCACCCCTCCACTTT. Its protein is CASTARDRVNSPLHF.

A few counts support this clone. This rearrangement joins TRBV11-3 to TRBJ1-5; possible D gene TRBD1, 5 bases. This CDR3 has 12 amino acids. Per germline, CDR1 SGHNT and CDR2 YENEEA. Trimming left V 8 bases short and J 4 bases short, with 9 bases between. In nucleotides, the CDR3 is TGTGCCAGCTCGGACACAAATCAGCCCCAGCATTTT. It codes for CASSDTNQPQHF.

This clone was observed a few times. The chain is built from TRBV6-5 and TRBJ2-5, with D maybe TRBD2 (7 bases). The DNA end lines up better with TRBJ2-7; the J call may be wrong. CDR1 and CDR2 (germline): MNHEY, SVGAGI. This CDR3 has 15 residues. The chain's CDR3 is CASSGGRTRTYEQYF. The CDR3, as DNA: TGTGCCAGCAGCGGGGGGCGGACTCGAACCTACGAGCAGTACTTC.

This sequence joins TRBV25-1 and TRBJ2-5, with D perhaps matching TRBD2 (6 bases). Gene TRBJ2-7 matches the end of the DNA better, so the J call may be wrong. Germline V gene data show CDR1 as MGHDK and CDR2 as SYGVNS. The CDR3 length is 13 residues. CDR3 in amino acids: CASSEVGRYEQYF. CDR3 nucleotide sequence: TGTGCCAGCAGTGAAGTGGGGAGGTACGAGCAGTACTTC.

V gene TRBV6-5 combines with J gene TRBJ2-5; 9 bases map to TRBD2. Unmatched junction bases numbered 6, after V lost 0 bases and J lost 4 bases. This CDR3 region has 16 residues. The germline CDR1 and CDR2 sequences are MNHEY and SVGAGI. The CDR3: CASSYSTGLAGETQYF. The CDR3 bases are TGTGCCAGCAGTTACTCGACGGGACTAGCAGGAGAGACCCAGTACTTC.

Points on this clone: The conserved closing phenylalanine or tryptophan is absent in this CDR3, likely reflecting a read error. It is unclear where the CDR3 begins or ends on the DNA, so no DNA is shown, and the CDR3 is as TCRdb lists it. The chain couples TRBV6-1 to TRBJ1-1. The germline V gene encodes CDR1 MNHNS and CDR2 SASEGT. The CDR3 is 10 residues long, ends included. The CDR3: CASSECEGLS.

J is TRBJ1-5 and V is TRBV2; D possibly corresponds to TRBD1 (6 bases). CDR3 length equals 16 residues. Germline V CDR1 and CDR2: SNHLY, FYNNEI. The V end was cut by 6 bases, the J end by 0 bases, with 15 bases between. The CDR3 region is CASRSSTGHSNQPQHF. The DNA of the CDR3 is TGTGCCAGCAGGTCTTCGACAGGCCATAGCAATCAGCCCCAGCATTTT.